Sequencing of this TCR beta chain was carried out in a study of T cell responses to AZD1222 COVID-19 vaccine. Overall study results and limits: No repertoire was sampled before or during the peak T cell response, only after it. Among spike-specific TCRs, nearly half reportedly target unmutated variant regions.

Researchers grouped second doses given at about 4 or about 12 weeks into one pool. On this clone itself: Its cognate antigen is unknown.

The CDR3 has 18 residues. CDR1 SGHRS and CDR2 YFSETQ come from the germline V gene. V was clipped by 3 bases and J by 0 bases, with 18 bases between them. Sequencing was performed with immunoSEQ multiplex PCR; in TCRdb, only in-frame clones are kept and a portion is missing. The profile shows around 100,000 clones, around nine tenths of them singletons. This TCR derives from an adult who received the AZD1222 COVID-19 vaccine. V and J are TRBV5-1 and TRBJ2-2; D assignment may be TRBD1 or TRBD2 (5 bases each). Sample: peripheral blood, taken 28 days after the second AZD1222 dose. The DNA for the CDR3 is TGCGCCAGCAGCTGGTCCCCGGGAATGACAGCGAACACCGGGGAGCTGTTTTTT. It yields the protein CASSWSPGMTANTGELFF.